A single sample is the source of the 31 T cell receptor beta chains below, sequenced in a study of monozygotic twins with inflammatory bowel disease. TCRdb reworked the 5' RACE reads into one entry per CDR3 protein, no DNA. The specimen's table records around 190,000 distinct CDR3 sequences. Material for sequencing was blood. The receptors were sampled from a human donor with ulcerative colitis or Crohn's disease, or a healthy co-twin of an affected twin (not recorded which).

The chain has TRBV5-1 and TRBJ2-2. Germline V gene lookup returns CDR1 SGHRS and CDR2 YFSETQ. The CDR3 is 16 amino acids. CDR3 sequence reads: CASTSNNGPNTGELFF.

The chain is built from TRBV12-3 or TRBV12-4 and TRBJ1-5; TCRdb selects TRBD1, and the lack of DNA leaves this call unchecked. The CDR3 spans 14 residues. CDR3 in amino acids: CASSLGTSNWPQHF.

The V gene is TRBV18, the J gene TRBJ1-4; TCRdb gives TRBD1 as the D gene, but with no DNA this cannot be confirmed. CDR1 and CDR2 (germline): KGHSH, LQKENI. This CDR3 comprises 15 residues. The CDR3: CASSPPDRSDEKLFF.

The chain uses TRBV2 and TRBJ2-2. This CDR3 is 12 amino acids long. Germline-derived CDR1 and CDR2 are SNHLY and FYNNEI. CDR3 protein: CASRDPTGELFF.

The chain recombines TRBV13 with TRBJ2-3; TCRdb indicates TRBD2, and absent DNA this call remains unverified. Germline values: CDR1 PRHDT, CDR2 FYEKMQ (reference sequence). This CDR3 has 14 amino acids. The CDR3 here is CASSRSGVRNAQYF.

The V call is TRBV12-3 or TRBV12-4, the J call TRBJ1-2. CDR3 length: 15 amino acids. The CDR3 region is CASSLGRTHLYGYTF.

The chain employs TRBV12-3 or TRBV12-4 and TRBJ2-3; TCRdb's assignment of TRBD2 cannot be checked, as there is no DNA. This CDR3 has 18 residues. The CDR3 is CASSQSSPSGGRGDTQYF.

The J gene is TRBJ2-3, the V gene TRBV7-2; there is no DNA to check the TCRdb D call of TRBD1. CDR1 is SGHTA, CDR2 FQGNSA, per germline. The length of the CDR3 is 14 residues. The CDR3 loop reads CASSLRGDTDTQYF.

This CDR3 reads CASSPGLVNEQFF. This sequence joins TRBV18 and TRBJ2-1; absent DNA, TCRdb's TRBD2 call cannot be checked. This CDR3 has 13 residues. Germline lookup yields CDR1 KGHSH and CDR2 LQKENI.

J is TRBJ1-6 and V is TRBV12-3 or TRBV12-4; the TCRdb D gene call, TRBD1, has no DNA to confirm it. CDR3 size: 17 residues. CDR3 residues: CASSLVLGGWGDSPLHF.

V is TRBV20-1 and J is TRBJ1-1. The CDR3 contains 13 residues. Germline assignment: CDR1 DFQATT and CDR2 SNEGSKA (reference sequence). The CDR3 spells CSAMGRPNTEAFF.

The chain recombines TRBV10-3 with TRBJ1-1; the TCRdb D gene call, TRBD1, has no DNA to confirm it. Germline V gives CDR1 ENHRY, CDR2 SYGVKD. The length of the CDR3 is 14 residues. The CDR3 sequence is CAISEFGAGQVAFF.

The gene calls are TRBV5-6 and TRBJ2-1; TCRdb's D gene call, TRBD1, goes unchecked for lack of DNA. CDR3 length: 13 amino acids. Germline CDR1 reads SGHDT; CDR2 reads YYEEEE. The CDR3 protein is CASRPRQPGAQFF. The full variable domain, completed using reference TRBV5-6 and TRBJ2-1, is DAGVTQSPTHLIKTRGQQVTLRCSPKSGHDTVSWYQQALGQGPQFIFQYYEEEERQRGNFPDRFSGHQFPNYSSELNVNALLLGDSALYLCASRPRQPGAQFFGPGTRLTVL.

This chain links TRBV24-1 with TRBJ2-5. The CDR3 consists of 15 residues. Germline loops: CDR1 KGHDR, CDR2 SFDVKD. The CDR3 loop reads CATSDFGRSRETQYF.

The rearrangement joins TRBV5-1 to TRBJ2-4. The CDR3 length is 17 residues. Germline V lookup: CDR1 SGHRS, CDR2 YFSETQ. The CDR3 sequence: CASQPAGGPTAKNIQYF.

This chain connects TRBV13 to TRBJ2-7; TCRdb reports TRBD1, a call that lacks DNA to check it against. This CDR3 comprises 13 residues. Per the germline V gene, CDR1 is PRHDT and CDR2 is FYEKMQ (reference sequence). The CDR3 loop is CASSRDRSYEQYF.

The gene calls are TRBV3-1 and TRBJ1-1. This CDR3 comprises 14 residues. Germline CDR1 LGHDT, CDR2 YNNKEL (reference sequence). CDR3 residues: CASSSFSQNTEAFF. Supplemented by reference TRBV3-1 and TRBJ1-1, the full variable domain reads DTAVSQTPKYLVTQMGNDKSIKCEQNLGHDTMYWYKQDSKKFLKIMFSYNNKELIINETVPNRFSPKSPDKAHLNLHINSLELGDSAVYFCASSSFSQNTEAFFGQGTRLTVV.

The CDR3: CASSRGPVSTGELFF. V gene TRBV27 combines with J gene TRBJ2-2. CDR3 length: 15 residues. Germline V CDR1 and CDR2: MNHEY, SMNVEV (reference sequence).

CDR3 in amino acids: CASSLRRSTDTQYF. The chain recombines TRBV7-2 with TRBJ2-3. Germline V lookup: CDR1 SGHTA, CDR2 FQGNSA. The CDR3 sequence is 14 residues long.

This chain joins TRBV6-5 and TRBJ1-2; the D call of TRBD1 rests on TCRdb alone, since no DNA is present to check it. CDR1 and CDR2 (germline): MNHEY, SVGAGI. This CDR3 is 16 amino acids long. The CDR3: CASSYVLWGAHYGYTF.

The chain combines TRBV5-1 with TRBJ1-1. CDR3 length equals 14 residues. Per germline, CDR1 SGHRS and CDR2 YFSETQ. The CDR3: CASSSGSLEGEAFF.

The V call is TRBV6-6, the J call TRBJ1-6. The germline V gene has CDR1 MNHNY and CDR2 SVGAGI (reference sequence). CDR3 length: 13 residues. This chain's CDR3 is CASNLGLNSPLHF.

V is TRBV29-1 and J is TRBJ2-7; lacking DNA, the TRBD1 call made by TCRdb goes unchecked. The germline V gene has CDR1 SQVTM and CDR2 ANQGSEA. CDR3 length: 14 residues. Here the CDR3 reads CSVKTGLQPYEQYF.

The rearrangement links TRBV5-1 to TRBJ1-4; the D call from TCRdb, TRBD1, cannot be confirmed without DNA. The CDR3 is 13 amino acids. Germline CDR1 SGHRS, CDR2 YFSETQ. The chain's CDR3 is CASGEQGNEKLFF.

The chain employs TRBV5-1 and TRBJ2-5; TCRdb's D call, TRBD2, is unchecked because there is no DNA. The germline V gene has CDR1 SGHRS and CDR2 YFSETQ. The CDR3 spans 16 residues. CDR3 residues: CASSSTSGRTQETQYF.

The chain uses TRBV19 and TRBJ1-1; TCRdb picks TRBD1, but there is no DNA to check that call. This CDR3 spans 12 amino acids. CDR1 is LNHDA and CDR2 is SQIVND in the germline V gene (reference sequence). CDR3 sequence: CASSRQYFEAFF.

The rearrangement links TRBV6-1 to TRBJ2-2. Germline values: CDR1 MNHNS, CDR2 SASEGT. CDR3 length: 14 amino acids. CDR3 sequence reads: CASIRQSSTGELFF.

The chain carries TRBV5-1 and TRBJ1-3; TCRdb's D call of TRBD1 is untestable without DNA. The CDR3 has 14 residues. In germline, CDR1 is SGHRS, CDR2 YFSETQ. This CDR3 is CASSPDNTGNTIYF.

The rearrangement links TRBV11-2 to TRBJ2-5; TCRdb's D gene call, TRBD2, goes unchecked for lack of DNA. Germline V CDR1 and CDR2: SGHAT, FQNNGV. This CDR3 is built from 19 residues. The CDR3 reads CASSRRASGGASRQETQYF. The full variable domain, its missing parts supplied by reference TRBV11-2 and TRBJ2-5, is EAGVAQSPRYKIIEKRQSVAFWCNPISGHATLYWYQQILGQGPKLLIQFQNNGVVDDSQLPKDRFSAERLKGVDSTLKIQPAKLEDSAVYLCASSRRASGGASRQETQYFGPGTRLLVL.

V usage is TRBV12-3 or TRBV12-4 and J usage is TRBJ1-1. This CDR3 region has 14 residues. This CDR3 reads CASSLDLMNTEAFF.

The genes are TRBV5-1 and TRBJ2-1; with no DNA, the TCRdb D assignment of TRBD2 cannot be verified. The CDR3 runs to 18 residues. Germline CDR1 is SGHRS and CDR2 is YFSETQ. CDR3 region: CASSSRGLAGRADNEQFF. The complete variable domain, with remaining parts taken from reference TRBV5-1 and TRBJ2-1, reads KAGVTQTPRYLIKTRGQQVTLSCSPISGHRSVSWYQQTPGQGLQFLFEYFSETQRNKGNFPGRFSGRQFSNSRSEMNVSTLELGDSALYLCASSSRGLAGRADNEQFFGPGTRLTVL.